These 26 T cell receptor beta chains were sequenced from one sample in a study of cytomegalovirus exposure and HLA in healthy donors. Primers: 60 Vbeta forward and 13 Jbeta reverse. Here immunoSEQ multiplex PCR was the method, and the copy in TCRdb shows in-frame clones only, minus some. The sample shows more than 110,000 clones, approximately 80% of them seen only once. The material sequenced was PBMCs. All receptors come from a man aged 45 to 65 in good health and CMV-seronegative.

This clone has a single count. The chain carries TRBV19 and TRBJ1-2, with a tentative D call TRBD1 (5 bases). With 6 bases removed from V and 4 bases from J, the gap between germline ends came to 21 bases. Per germline, CDR1 LNHDA and CDR2 SQIVND (reference sequence). The CDR3 is made up of 16 amino acids. The CDR3 here is CASSPSGGTVAYGYTF. The CDR3 DNA reads TGTGCCAGTAGCCCATCGGGGGGGACCGTCGCCTATGGCTACACCTTC.

The chain carries TRBV6-1 and TRBJ1-5, with D possibly matching TRBD1 (5 bases). Deletions cut 6 bases from V and 3 bases from J, with 15 bases between. The length of the CDR3 is 15 residues. CDR1 is MNHNS and CDR2 is SASEGT in the germline V gene. The CDR3 coding sequence is TGTGCCAGCAGAGGCGGGGGAGCGGTCAATCAGCCCCAGCATTTT. Encoded protein: CASRGGGAVNQPQHF.

This sequence joins TRBV5-1 and TRBJ1-3; no clear D gene. The CDR3 is 15 residues long. The ends were cut back, 7 bases at V and 4 bases at J, with 18 bases in the middle. Germline V lookup: CDR1 SGHRS, CDR2 YFSETQ. The CDR3 spells CASCPGGLGGNTIYF. CDR3 in DNA: TGCGCCAGCTGCCCCGGAGGGCTCGGGGGAAACACCATATATTTT. Full variable domain (missing parts from reference TRBV5-1 and TRBJ1-3): KAGVTQTPRYLIKTRGQQVTLSCSPISGHRSVSWYQQTPGQGLQFLFEYFSETQRNKGNFPGRFSGRQFSNSRSEMNVSTLELGDSALYLCASCPGGLGGNTIYFGEGSWLTVV.

J is TRBJ2-7 and V is TRBV2, with a weak D call TRBD1 (5 bases). CDR3 length: 14 residues. Per the germline V gene, CDR1 is SNHLY and CDR2 is FYNNEI. Deletions cut 2 bases from V and 5 bases from J, with 13 bases between. The CDR3 DNA is TGTGCCAGCAGTGAACGGCAGGGTGTCCACGAGCAGTACTTC. Translating it yields CASSERQGVHEQYF.

The chain carries TRBV19 and TRBJ2-3, with TRBD1 matching 11 bases. V dropped 4 bases and J dropped 4; count of bases not matched to a gene: 4. Germline values: CDR1 LNHDA, CDR2 SQIVND (reference sequence). The CDR3 runs 15 residues. The CDR3 DNA sequence: TGTGCCAGTAGTACCGGGACAGGGGGTGCAGATACGCAGTATTTT. It encodes CASSTGTGGADTQYF.

This clone was seen only once. This chain uses TRBV28 with TRBJ1-5; possibly TRBD1 for D (6 bases). Germline V gene data show CDR1 as MDHEN and CDR2 as SYDVKM. This CDR3 is built from 16 residues. V gave up 5 bases and J gave up 0 bases, with 14 bases separating them. For the CDR3, the DNA is TGTGCCAGCAGTGCACAGGGTAGCGCTAGCAATCAGCCCCAGCATTTT. It translates to CASSAQGSASNQPQHF.

V is TRBV7-9 and J is TRBJ2-5; tentative D call: TRBD1 (5 bases). Trimming shortened V by 6 bases and J by 5 bases, and 16 bases separated the two germline ends. The CDR3 loop spans 14 amino acids. Germline V gene lookup returns CDR1 SEHNR and CDR2 FQNEAQ (reference sequence). The CDR3 loop reads CASRDAWGAETQYF. As DNA, the CDR3 is TGTGCCAGCAGGGACGCATGGGGCGCGGAGACCCAGTACTTC.

Note on this clone: Distinct nucleotide sequences in the sample also encode this CDR3. The rearrangement joins TRBV7-3 to TRBJ2-1; D is perhaps TRBD2 (5 bases). Germline V gives CDR1 SGHTA, CDR2 FQGTGA. Trimming took 2 bases from V and 2 from J, leaving 7 bases between them. CDR3 length: 14 amino acids. Here the CDR3 DNA reads TGTGCCAGCAGCTTAGAGGGAGCCTACAATGAGCAGTTCTTC. Encoded protein: CASSLEGAYNEQFF.

This clone came up a few times. The rearrangement uses TRBV7-2 and TRBJ2-5, with a tentative D call TRBD2 (6 bases). This CDR3 comprises 15 residues. V was clipped by 4 bases and J by 3 bases, with 15 bases between them. CDR1 is SGHTA, CDR2 FQGNSA, per germline. CDR3 nucleotide sequence: TGTGCCAGCAGCTCCTGGGCGGTAGCGGAAGAGACCCAGTACTTC. Protein: CASSSWAVAEETQYF.

V and J are TRBV2 and TRBJ2-7, with D possibly TRBD2 on 5 matching bases. From germline, CDR1 is SNHLY and CDR2 FYNNEI. The CDR3 is 12 amino acids. For the CDR3, the DNA is TGTGCTACCGGTCTAGCTGGTACCGAGCAGTACTTC. It yields the protein CATGLAGTEQYF.

The rearrangement joins TRBV4-1 to TRBJ2-2; no reliable D call. V was cut by 0 bases and J by 0 bases, with 5 bases left in between. CDR3 size: 15 residues. Germline CDR1 and CDR2: MGHRA and YSYEKL. The CDR3 DNA reads as TGCGCCAGCAGCCAAGAGACATCGAACACCGGGGAGCTGTTTTTT. It translates to CASSQETSNTGELFF.

The chain combines TRBV28 with TRBJ1-6; maybe TRBD1 (6 bases). Trimming pared 1 base from V and 1 base from J, leaving 14 bases between. CDR3 length equals 18 residues. Germline CDR1 is MDHEN and CDR2 is SYDVKM. The CDR3 here is CASSLSTGLGSYNSPLHF. Here the CDR3 DNA reads TGTGCCAGCAGTTTATCCACAGGGTTGGGGTCCTATAATTCACCCCTCCACTTT. The complete variable domain, with remaining parts taken from reference TRBV28 and TRBJ1-6, reads DVKVTQSSRYLVKRTGEKVFLECVQDMDHENMFWYRQDPGLGLRLIYFSYDVKMKEKGDIPEGYSVSREKKERFSLILESASTNQTSMYLCASSLSTGLGSYNSPLHFGNGTRLTVT.

This clone was recorded once. The CDR3 region is CASSQGRVTDTQYF. DNA of the CDR3: TGTGCCAGCAGCCAGGGGCGAGTCACAGATACGCAGTATTTT. The chain is built from TRBV5-4 and TRBJ2-3; D perhaps matches TRBD1 (6 bases). The CDR3 covers 14 residues. V gave up 4 bases and J gave up 2 bases, with 11 bases separating them. CDR1 and CDR2 (germline): SGHNT, YYREEE (reference sequence). The variable domain in full, completed from reference TRBV5-4 and TRBJ2-3, reads ETGVTQSPTHLIKTRGQQVTLRCSSQSGHNTVSWYQQALGQGPQFIFQYYREEENGRGNFPPRFSGLQFPNYSSELNVNALELDDSALYLCASSQGRVTDTQYFGPGTRLTVL.

The chain joins TRBV6-6 to TRBJ1-5, with a possible D match to TRBD1 (5 bases). The length of the CDR3 is 14 residues. Germline CDR1 and CDR2: MNHNY and SVGAGI (reference sequence). Trimming stripped 6 bases from V and 4 bases from J, with 13 bases between. The CDR3 region is CASRYDSTNQPQHF. The CDR3 DNA reads TGTGCCAGCAGATACGACAGTACGAATCAGCCCCAGCATTTT.

This clone was found once. The J gene is TRBJ1-5, the V gene TRBV10-2, with a weak D call TRBD1 (6 bases). The CDR3 totals 14 residues. With 3 bases removed from V and 5 bases from J, the gap between germline ends came to 11 bases. Germline V CDR1 and CDR2: WSHSY, SAAADI. The CDR3 loop is CASSEMTGYQPQHF. Written as DNA, the CDR3 is TGCGCCAGCAGTGAAATGACAGGTTATCAGCCCCAGCATTTT.

The CDR3 DNA reads as TGTGCCAGCAGCCAAACCCACAAGCGGGACTGGGAGACCCAGTACTTC. Translation gives CASSQTHKRDWETQYF. V usage is TRBV14 and J usage is TRBJ2-5, with 7 bases identical to TRBD2. Trimming removed 2 bases from V and 5 bases from J; junction bases left unmatched: 11. Per germline, CDR1 SGHDN and CDR2 FVKESK. The CDR3 sequence is 16 residues long.

For this clone: At one boundary the junction diverges from the germline segment, which might be a read error. The rearrangement joins TRBV5-5 to TRBJ1-4, with D possibly matching TRBD1 (5 bases). CDR1 and CDR2 from the germline V gene are SGHKS and YYEKEE (reference sequence). There are 14 residues in the CDR3. The CDR3 nucleotides read TGTGCCAGCACCTTGACGGTATCTACAGGAAAACTGTTTTTT. Its translation: CASTLTVSTGKLFF.

This clone appeared once. V gene TRBV27 combines with J gene TRBJ2-5; D might be TRBD1 (5 bases). The CDR3 runs to 14 residues. V lost 4 bases and J lost 3, with 12 bases in between. Germline V gene sequence: CDR1 MNHEY, CDR2 SMNVEV (reference sequence). CDR3 residues: CASSSAGPEETQYF. DNA for the CDR3: TGTGCCAGCAGTTCCGCAGGGCCCGAAGAGACCCAGTACTTC.

This rearrangement joins TRBV6-5 to TRBJ2-7; no clear D gene. Germline loops: CDR1 MNHEY, CDR2 SVGAGI. The V end was cut by 6 bases, the J end by 2 bases, with 17 bases between. This CDR3 region has 15 residues. Here the CDR3 DNA reads TGTGCCAGCAGGCCCCCGCGCGCTGCTACCTACGAGCAGTACTTC. Its translation is CASRPPRAATYEQYF.

This chain joins TRBV10-3 and TRBJ1-1; D may be TRBD1 (6 bases). CDR1 and CDR2 (germline): ENHRY, SYGVKD. The V and J ends lost 7 bases and 1 base respectively, with 13 bases between them. This CDR3 spans 14 amino acids. The CDR3 DNA reads TGTGCCATCACCATCAGACAGGAGAACACTGAAGCTTTCTTT. Translated, it gives CAITIRQENTEAFF.

The rearrangement links TRBV7-9 to TRBJ1-5, with TRBD1 as a possible D gene (5 bases). Trimming removed 5 bases at V and 7 bases at J, with 15 bases between. This CDR3 comprises 14 residues. Germline CDR1 is SEHNR and CDR2 is FQNEAQ (reference sequence). DNA for the CDR3: TGTGCCAGCAGCCCCCTAGGGGTTACCCAGCCCCAGCATTTT. The encoded protein is CASSPLGVTQPQHF.

The J gene is TRBJ1-5, the V gene TRBV30, with 7 bases lining up with TRBD1. Trimming took 7 bases from V and 0 from J; bases not matched to a gene: 6. Germline assignment: CDR1 GTSNPN and CDR2 SVGIG (reference sequence). There are 14 residues in the CDR3. The CDR3 sequence: CASGTVNSNQPQHF. CDR3 coding DNA: TGTGCCTCTGGGACAGTCAATAGCAATCAGCCCCAGCATTTT.

The chain employs TRBV5-1 and TRBJ1-1; D remains unclear. In germline, CDR1 is SGHRS, CDR2 YFSETQ. The CDR3 covers 13 residues. Trimming shortened V by 2 bases and J by 11 bases, and 16 bases separated the two germline ends. CDR3 loop: CASSFGGGRGAFF. In DNA, the CDR3 is TGCGCCAGCAGCTTCGGAGGAGGTAGAGGCGCTTTCTTT.

The V call is TRBV7-3, the J call TRBJ2-3; TRBD2 matches at 16 bases. CDR3 length: 17 amino acids. V shed 3 bases, J shed 6 bases, and the junction held 6 bases outside the gene matches. CDR1 and CDR2 from the germline V gene are SGHTA and FQGTGA. CDR3 DNA: TGTGCCAGCAGCTTGGGGACTAGCGGGGGGGCACGGGATACGCAGTATTTT. It yields the protein CASSLGTSGGARDTQYF.

The V call is TRBV4-2, the J call TRBJ1-2, with D uncertain. The V end was cut by 1 base, the J end by 8 bases, with 8 bases between. The CDR3 spans 12 residues. CDR1 is LGHNA, CDR2 YNFKEQ, per germline. CDR3 bases: TGTGCCAGCAGCCAAGCCCCCAGGGGCTACACCTTC. Translating gives CASSQAPRGYTF.

The V gene is TRBV19, the J gene TRBJ2-6, with D perhaps TRBD1 (5 bases). In germline, CDR1 is LNHDA, CDR2 SQIVND (reference sequence). The CDR3 sequence is 17 residues long. V dropped 5 bases and J dropped 0 bases, with 14 bases sitting between them. The CDR3 bases are TGTGCCAGTAGTCTAGGGGCCTTTTCCTCTGGGGCCAACGTCCTGACTTTC. The encoded protein is CASSLGAFSSGANVLTF.